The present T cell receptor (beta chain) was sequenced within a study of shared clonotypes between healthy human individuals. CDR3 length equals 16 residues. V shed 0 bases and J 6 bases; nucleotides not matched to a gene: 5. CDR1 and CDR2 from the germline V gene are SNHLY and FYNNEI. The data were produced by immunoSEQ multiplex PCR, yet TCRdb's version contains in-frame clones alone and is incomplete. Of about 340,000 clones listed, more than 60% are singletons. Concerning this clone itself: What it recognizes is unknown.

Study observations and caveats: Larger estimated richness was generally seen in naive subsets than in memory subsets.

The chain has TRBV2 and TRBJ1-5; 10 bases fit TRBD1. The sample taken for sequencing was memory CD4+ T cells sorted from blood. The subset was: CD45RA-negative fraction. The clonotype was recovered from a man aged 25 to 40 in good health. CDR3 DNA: TGTGCCAGCAGTGAAGCGCGCGGACAGGGGGGTCAGCCCCAGCATTTT. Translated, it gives CASSEARGQGGQPQHF.